This is a list of T cell receptor beta chains from one sample in a study of cytomegalovirus exposure and HLA in healthy donors. The method was immunoSEQ multiplex PCR; TCRdb's version includes in-frame clones alone and lacks a portion of them. The sample contains under 200,000 clones, more than 70% of which appear only once. Sequencing was performed on PBMCs. The receptors derive from a man under 40 in good health and CMV-seronegative. CDR3s include the opening cysteine and the closing phenylalanine or tryptophan. Fields, in order: clone size, J gene, V gene, D gene, CDR3 DNA, CDR3 protein. D genes are given only for firm matches. Clone size, where shown, is once, few, many, or a class for clones that have expanded.

>NA|TRBJ2-4|TRBV6-5|NA
TGTGCCAGCAGTACTACCTTGAGCGCCAAAAACATTCAGTACTTC
CASSTTLSAKNIQYF
>NA|TRBJ2-7|TRBV7-2|NA
TGTGCCAGCAGCTTAGTAGGGGGGGGCCTCTACGAGCAGTACTTC
CASSLVGGGLYEQYF
>NA|TRBJ1-2|TRBV6-6|TRBD1
TGTGCCAGCAGTTACCCGGACAGGGGGCGCGCCCGTGGCTACACCTTC
CASSYPDRGRARGYTF
>NA|TRBJ2-2|TRBV7-2|NA
TGTGCCAGCAGCCCAGCGAACACCGGGGAGCTGTTTTTT
CASSPANTGELFF
>NA|TRBJ1-2|TRBV6-1|NA
TGTGCCAGCAGTGACGTCCAACCGAAAACAGTGGGCTACACCTTC
CASSDVQPKTVGYTF
>once|TRBJ1-1|TRBV7-9|NA
TGTGCCAGCAGCCGCCGGGGGTGGACTGAAGCTTTCTTT
CASSRRGWTEAFF
>NA|TRBJ2-2|TRBV7-2|NA
TGTGCCAGCAGCCCAACGTTGGGGGCGGGCGGGGAGCTGTTTTTT
CASSPTLGAGGELFF
>NA|TRBJ2-1|TRBV6-5|TRBD2
TGTGCCAGCAGTTTGAGCGGGGGGACCTACAATGAGCAGTTCTTC
CASSLSGGTYNEQFF
>NA|TRBJ2-2|TRBV11-3|TRBD2
TGTGCCAGCAGCTTAGCGGGGACTAGCGGGAGGGAGCTGTTTTTT
CASSLAGTSGRELFF
>NA|TRBJ2-3|TRBV5-1|NA
TGCGCCAGCAGCGTAGGGACTTTGAGCACAGATACGCAGTATTTT
CASSVGTLSTDTQYF
>NA|TRBJ1-5|TRBV6-5|NA
TGTGCCAGCAGCCGAGGTAGCAATCAGCCCCAGCATTTT
CASSRGSNQPQHF
>NA|TRBJ1-6|TRBV28|NA
TGTGCCAGCAGTTTCTTAGATTCACCCCTCCACTTT
CASSFLDSPLHF
>NA|TRBJ2-3|TRBV29-1|TRBD1
TGCAGCGCCGCGGGGACAGGGGCGGATACGCAGTATTTT
CSAAGTGADTQYF
>few|TRBJ2-1|TRBV9|NA
TGTGCCAGCAGCCTAAGCCCCGAGTTCTACAATGAGCAGTTCTTC
CASSLSPEFYNEQFF
>NA|TRBJ1-4|TRBV5-1|TRBD1
TGCGCCAGCAGCTTGTTCGGCAGGGGGGCAATTGGGGATGAAAAACTGTTTTTT
CASSLFGRGAIGDEKLFF
>NA|TRBJ2-7|TRBV27|NA
TGTGCCAGCAGTTTTGTGGGCCCCCTCGAGCAGTACTTC
CASSFVGPLEQYF
>NA|TRBJ2-1|TRBV10-3|TRBD2
TGTGCCGCAACGGGGGGTGGCAATGAGCAGTTCTTC
CAATGGGNEQFF
>NA|TRBJ2-3|TRBV6-1|NA
TGTGCCAGCAGTGATTTCAGAGGGTTTAGCACAGATACGCAGTATTTT
CASSDFRGFSTDTQYF
>NA|TRBJ2-7|TRBV7-9|NA
TGTGCCAGCAGCTCAGCCGCGGGTACCGGGCAGTACTTC
CASSSAAGTGQYF
>NA|TRBJ1-2|TRBV19|TRBD1
TGTGCCAGTAGTCCCCAGGACAGGGGGATTCCACTTAACTATGGCTACACCTTC
CASSPQDRGIPLNYGYTF
>NA|TRBJ2-5|TRBV5-1|TRBD2
TGCGCCAGCAGCTTCGGACTAGCGGGAGAAGAGACCCAGTACTTC
CASSFGLAGEETQYF
>NA|TRBJ2-1|TRBV18|TRBD2
TGTGCCAGCTCACCGTCGGGGGGAACGCCCTACAATGAGCAGTTCTTC
CASSPSGGTPYNEQFF
>NA|TRBJ2-7|TRBV2|NA
TGTGCCAGCAGATACCCGAGTATGTATTGGCAGTACTTC
CASRYPSMYWQYF
>NA|TRBJ2-3|TRBV5-8|NA
TGTGCCAGCAGCCAAAACAGGGAATGGGGAGATACGCAGTATTTT
CASSQNREWGDTQYF